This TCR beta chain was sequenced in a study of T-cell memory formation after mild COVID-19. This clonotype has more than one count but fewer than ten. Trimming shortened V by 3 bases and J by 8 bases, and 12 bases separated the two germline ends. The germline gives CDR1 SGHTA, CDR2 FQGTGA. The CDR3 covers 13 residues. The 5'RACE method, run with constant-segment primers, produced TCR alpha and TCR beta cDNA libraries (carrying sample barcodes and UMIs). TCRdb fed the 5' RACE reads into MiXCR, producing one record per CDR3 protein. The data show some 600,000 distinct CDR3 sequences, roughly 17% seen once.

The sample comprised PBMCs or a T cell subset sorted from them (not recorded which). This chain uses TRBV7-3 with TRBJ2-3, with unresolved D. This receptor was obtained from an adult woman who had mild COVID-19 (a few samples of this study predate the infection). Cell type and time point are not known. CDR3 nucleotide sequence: TGTGCCAGCAGCTTTGAATTGCTGGGTACGCAGTATTTT. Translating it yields CASSFELLGTQYF.